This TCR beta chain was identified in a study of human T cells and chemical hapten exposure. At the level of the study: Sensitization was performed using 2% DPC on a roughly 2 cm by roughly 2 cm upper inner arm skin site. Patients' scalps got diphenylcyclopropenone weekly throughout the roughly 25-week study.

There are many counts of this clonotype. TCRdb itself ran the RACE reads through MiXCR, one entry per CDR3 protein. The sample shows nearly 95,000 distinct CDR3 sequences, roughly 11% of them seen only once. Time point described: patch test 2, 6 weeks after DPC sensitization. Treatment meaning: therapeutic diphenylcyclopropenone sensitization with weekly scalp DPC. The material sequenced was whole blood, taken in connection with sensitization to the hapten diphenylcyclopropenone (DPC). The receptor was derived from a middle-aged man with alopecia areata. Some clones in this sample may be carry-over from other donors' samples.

CDR3 in amino acids: CASEQGVMNTEAFF. The CDR3 nucleotides read TGTGCTAGTGAACAGGGGGTTATGAACACTGAAGCTTTCTTT. The V call is TRBV12-5, the J call TRBJ1-1; TRBD1 matches 8 bases. Germline V gives CDR1 LGHNT, CDR2 FRNRAP. V lost 7 bases to trimming and J lost 0 bases; unmatched junction nucleotides: 4. This CDR3 region has 14 residues.